Following are 9 T cell receptor beta chains from one sample sequenced in a study of shared clonotypes between healthy human individuals. In the naive CD8 group, cells lacked CD45RO and were positively selected for CCR7, so terminally differentiated effector memory CD45RA+ cells were left out. TCRdb keeps only in-frame clones here, not all; method: immunoSEQ multiplex PCR. In the table there are 500,000 to 700,000 clones, roughly 96% of which are singletons. The sequenced sample was naive CD8+ T cells sorted from blood. All receptors derive from a woman in her twenties or thirties in good health.

The chain links TRBV13 to TRBJ2-2; a possible D gene is TRBD2 (6 bases). The V gene's germline CDR1 is PRHDT and CDR2 FYEKMQ (reference sequence). V gave up 3 bases and J gave up 4 bases, with 24 bases separating them. The CDR3 covers 19 residues. The CDR3 DNA reads as TGTGCCAGCAGCTTTCGGGACGGGGCGGGGATTGGCACCACCGGGGAGCTGTTTTTT. Protein: CASSFRDGAGIGTTGELFF.

The V gene is TRBV28, the J gene TRBJ1-3; D unresolved. The germline gives CDR1 MDHEN, CDR2 SYDVKM. The CDR3 spans 14 residues. The V end lost 6 bases, the J end lost 2 bases, and 11 bases lay between the germline ends. In DNA form, the CDR3 reads TGTGCCAGCAGGGGAAGCAGTACTGGAAACACCATATATTTT. This codes for CASRGSSTGNTIYF.

The CDR3 region is CASSLTSGSRETQYF. CDR3 nucleotides: TGCGCCAGCAGCCTGACTAGCGGGAGTAGGGAGACCCAGTACTTC. The rearrangement joins TRBV4-1 to TRBJ2-5; 12 bases are a match to TRBD2. This CDR3 contains 15 residues. V lost 4 bases and J lost 5; bases outside the gene matches: 5. Germline values: CDR1 MGHRA, CDR2 YSYEKL.

This chain uses TRBV30 with TRBJ1-2, with 7 bases fitting TRBD1. The CDR3 length is 16 residues. The V and J ends lost 2 bases and 5 bases, in that order; junction bases with no gene match: 14. Germline-derived CDR1 and CDR2 are GTSNPN and SVGIG (reference sequence). CDR3: CAWSKVGTEFLYGYTF. Written as DNA, the CDR3 is TGTGCCTGGAGTAAAGTAGGGACAGAGTTTTTATATGGCTACACCTTC.

Worth noting for this clone: Compared with germline, one end of the junction differs, possibly owing to a read error. The chain combines TRBV4-1 with TRBJ1-2; D may be TRBD1 (5 bases). The germline gives CDR1 MGHRA, CDR2 YSYEKL. The CDR3 is made up of 15 amino acids. CDR3 sequence reads: CASSQESGAKYGYTF. CDR3 DNA: TGCGCCAGCAGCCAAGAAAGTGGGGCTAAATATGGCTACACCTTC.

This clone was detected only once. V and J are TRBV5-6 and TRBJ2-1; possibly TRBD2 for D (6 bases). CDR1 and CDR2 from the germline V gene are SGHDT and YYEEEE. V lost 0 bases to trimming and J lost 4 bases, with 11 bases between them. The CDR3 consists of 15 residues. The CDR3 bases are TGTGCCAGCAGCTTGGTTCTAGCGATATACAATGAGCAGTTCTTC. This encodes CASSLVLAIYNEQFF.

The chain has TRBV30 and TRBJ2-3; D ambiguous. Germline V CDR1 and CDR2: GTSNPN, SVGIG (reference sequence). Deletions cut 0 bases from V and 6 bases from J, with 13 bases between. The CDR3 contains 14 residues. CDR3 coding DNA: TGTGCCTGGAGTGTAACGGGTGGGTTGGATACGCAGTATTTT. This encodes CAWSVTGGLDTQYF.

V gene TRBV27 combines with J gene TRBJ1-1, with a weak D call TRBD1 (5 bases). Per the germline V gene, CDR1 is MNHEY and CDR2 is SMNVEV (reference sequence). The CDR3 covers 15 residues. Trimming pared 2 bases from V and 5 bases from J, leaving 15 bases between. CDR3 in amino acids: CASSLRSGGGTEAFF. Here the CDR3 DNA reads TGTGCCAGCAGTTTAAGGTCGGGGGGAGGTACTGAAGCTTTCTTT.

V and J are TRBV27 and TRBJ2-2, with D unresolved. This CDR3 region has 13 residues. V was shortened by 5 bases and J by 3 bases, with 7 bases between the two germline ends. Germline loops: CDR1 MNHEY, CDR2 SMNVEV (reference sequence). CDR3 region: CASSLPYTGELFF. CDR3 sequence (DNA): TGTGCCAGCAGTCTACCCTACACCGGGGAGCTGTTTTTT.